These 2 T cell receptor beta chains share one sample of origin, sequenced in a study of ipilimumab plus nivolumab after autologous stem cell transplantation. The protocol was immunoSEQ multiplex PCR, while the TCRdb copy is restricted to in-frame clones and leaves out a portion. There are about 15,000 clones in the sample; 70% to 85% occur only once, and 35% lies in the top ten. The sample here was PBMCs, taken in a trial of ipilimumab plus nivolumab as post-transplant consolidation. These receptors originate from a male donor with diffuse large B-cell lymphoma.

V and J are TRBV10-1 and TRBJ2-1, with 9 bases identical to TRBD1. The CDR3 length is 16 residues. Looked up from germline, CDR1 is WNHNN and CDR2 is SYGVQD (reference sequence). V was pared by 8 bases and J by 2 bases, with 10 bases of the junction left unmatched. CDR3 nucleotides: TGCGCCAGCTCAAGTGGTCGGACAGGGGCCTACAATGAGCAGTTCTTC. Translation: CASSSGRTGAYNEQFF.

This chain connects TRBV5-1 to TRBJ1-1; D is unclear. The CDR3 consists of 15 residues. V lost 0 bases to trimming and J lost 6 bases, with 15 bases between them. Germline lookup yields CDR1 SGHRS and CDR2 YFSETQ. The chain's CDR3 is CASSLGTTQYAEAFF. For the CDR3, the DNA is TGCGCCAGCAGCTTGGGGACCACCCAATACGCTGAAGCTTTCTTT.